This T cell receptor (beta chain) was obtained from a study of long-term antiretroviral therapy in people with HIV. The study's findings and limits: Clones that expanded before ART (that is, prior to treatment) dominated the repertoire at all time points.

As concerns this clone: Its cognate antigen is unknown.

Sequencing relied on immunoSEQ assay v3.0, run at survey level. The protocol was immunoSEQ multiplex PCR, while the TCRdb copy is restricted to in-frame clones and leaves out a portion. This table has around 27,000 clones, almost 90% appearing once. Germline V gene data show CDR1 as SGDLS and CDR2 as YYNGEE. This CDR3 spans 15 amino acids. V was pared by 3 bases and J by 4 bases, with 5 bases of the junction left unmatched. The chain couples TRBV9 to TRBJ2-5, with 11 bases aligning to TRBD2. The TCR originated in a man aged 30-40 years with HIV. The sample consisted of unsorted PBMCs, taken roughly 4.5 years after starting antiretroviral therapy. CDR3 coding DNA: TGTGCCAGCAGCGAAAGCCTAGCGGGAGGAGAGACCCAGTACTTC. Its translation: CASSESLAGGETQYF.